This T cell receptor beta chain was recorded in a study of spatial heterogeneity in lung cancer. The overall study: TCR transcript abundance in tumor regions was strongly correlated with the T cell module score obtained from matched bulk RNA-seq.

This clonotype is judged medium-sized. Its specificity is not known. Unique molecular identifiers tagged every individual TCR cDNA molecule. TCRdb recomputed calls from the 5' RACE reads with MiXCR, one row per CDR3 protein. The sample has over 5,500 distinct CDR3 sequences; around 3% are singletons. The time point is: sample taken at primary tumor resection. Researchers sequenced whole RNA taken from tumor, nontumor lung or frozen PBMC without sorting. This CDR3 comprises 16 residues. Trimming at V came to 4 bases and at J to 3 bases, leaving 4 bases not matched to a gene. Regarding the study as a whole: Counts for ubiquitous and regional expanded TCRs went along with ubiquitous and regional nonsynonymous mutations, respectively. One measure, the expanded intratumoral alpha and beta TCR count, tracked tumor mutation counts.

The sequenced sample was lung tumor tissue, obtained at surgery. The V call is TRBV12-3 or TRBV12-4, the J call TRBJ2-3; 13 bases line up with TRBD2. The origin of this receptor is a male donor with early-stage non-small cell lung cancer. DNA of the CDR3: TGTGCCAGCAGTTCCTCGGGACTAGCGGGGACAGATACGCAGTATTTT. Translated: CASSSSGLAGTDTQYF.